These 21 T cell receptor beta chains were all obtained from the same sample, sequenced in a study of T-cell memory formation after mild COVID-19. TCRdb re-called the 5' RACE reads through MiXCR, storing one row per CDR3 protein. The sample lists some 65,000 distinct CDR3 sequences; 16% were seen once. Material: PBMCs or a T cell subset sorted from them (not recorded which). The receptors were gathered from an adult woman who had mild COVID-19 (a few samples of this study predate the infection). Cell type and time point are not known.

In this sample, this clonotype turned up a few times. The chain couples TRBV7-2 to TRBJ2-7; D is perhaps TRBD1 or TRBD2 (5 bases each). Germline-derived CDR1 and CDR2 are SGHTA and FQGNSA. CDR3 length: 12 amino acids. V was cut by 8 bases and J by 2 bases, with 10 bases left in between. CDR3 bases: TGTGCCAGCGTTCGAGGGGCCTACGAGCAGTACTTC. Encoded protein: CASVRGAYEQYF.

This sequence joins TRBV5-1 and TRBJ1-4, with D perhaps matching TRBD1 (6 bases). The CDR3 has 16 residues. CDR1 is SGHRS, CDR2 YFSETQ, per germline. V was pared by 0 bases and J by 5 bases, with 14 bases between. DNA of the CDR3: TGCGCCAGCAGCTTGGAAGACCGGGACAAAAATGAAAAACTGTTTTTT. Its translation is CASSLEDRDKNEKLFF.

V gene TRBV3-1 combines with J gene TRBJ1-2; D is unclear. The CDR3 length is 16 residues. CDR1 and CDR2 from the germline V gene are LGHDT and YNNKEL (reference sequence). The germline V and J ends were trimmed by 1 base and 0 bases, with 12 bases remaining between them. DNA for the CDR3: TGTGCCAGCAGCCAAGTTTTCTCGGTAGCTAACTATGGCTACACCTTC. Translating it yields CASSQVFSVANYGYTF. The entire variable domain, with the rest obtained from reference TRBV3-1 and TRBJ1-2, is as follows: DTAVSQTPKYLVTQMGNDKSIKCEQNLGHDTMYWYKQDSKKFLKIMFSYNNKELIINETVPNRFSPKSPDKAHLNLHINSLELGDSAVYFCASSQVFSVANYGYTFGSGTRLTVV.

The chain couples TRBV20-1 to TRBJ2-7, with D unclear. CDR3 size: 12 residues. V was clipped by 3 bases and J by 2 bases, with 8 bases between them. Germline V lookup: CDR1 DFQATT, CDR2 SNEGSKA (reference sequence). The CDR3 sequence: CSASGPAYEQYF. The CDR3 coding sequence is TGCAGTGCTAGTGGGCCGGCCTACGAGCAGTACTTC.

This clonotype was counted a few times. V usage is TRBV4-1 and J usage is TRBJ2-3, with 13 bases aligning to TRBD2. The CDR3 runs to 15 residues. The J segment lost 5 bases and the V segment lost 4 bases, leaving 3 bases of the junction unmatched. Germline V gene sequence: CDR1 MGHRA, CDR2 YSYEKL. This CDR3 is CASSRTSGGKDTQYF. For the CDR3, the DNA is TGCGCCAGCAGCCGGACTAGCGGGGGTAAAGATACGCAGTATTTT.

The V call is TRBV6-2 or TRBV6-3, the J call TRBJ2-7; TRBD2 matches at 10 bases. Losses at the gene ends were 7 bases for V and 5 bases for J; bases not matched to a gene: 23. This CDR3 region has 19 residues. CDR1 is MNHEY and CDR2 is SVGEGT in the germline V gene. The CDR3 sequence: CASNGRGQLLAGEIHEQYF. In nucleotides, the CDR3 is TGTGCCAGCAATGGTAGGGGACAGCTTCTAGCGGGAGAAATCCACGAGCAGTACTTC.

This clonotype was observed a handful of times. V gene TRBV5-6 combines with J gene TRBJ2-5; 7 bases align to TRBD2. Trimming removed 3 bases from V and 1 base from J; junction bases left unmatched: 9. The CDR3 extends over 16 amino acids. Germline V gene lookup returns CDR1 SGHDT and CDR2 YYEEEE. The CDR3 DNA reads as TGTGCCAGCAGCTACCTAGCGGTCGGACTCCAAGAGACCCAGTACTTC. Protein product: CASSYLAVGLQETQYF. The whole variable domain, remainder taken from reference TRBV5-6 and TRBJ2-5, is DAGVTQSPTHLIKTRGQQVTLRCSPKSGHDTVSWYQQALGQGPQFIFQYYEEEERQRGNFPDRFSGHQFPNYSSELNVNALLLGDSALYLCASSYLAVGLQETQYFGPGTRLLVL.

This clonotype was seen a handful of times. This chain uses TRBV9 with TRBJ2-7; perhaps TRBD2 as D (5 bases). V was shortened by 3 bases and J by 0 bases, with 16 bases between the two germline ends. Germline loops: CDR1 SGDLS, CDR2 YYNGEE. CDR3 length equals 16 residues. The CDR3 sequence is CASSAGGSVVSYEQYF. The CDR3 nucleotides read TGTGCCAGCAGCGCCGGCGGGTCGGTAGTCTCCTACGAGCAGTACTTC.

This clonotype has more than one count but fewer than ten. This chain links TRBV15 with TRBJ2-7, with no clear D. This CDR3 is 14 amino acids long. The V gene's germline CDR1 is LNHNV and CDR2 YYDKDF (reference sequence). Trimming stripped 0 bases from V and 4 bases from J, with 10 bases between. CDR3 residues: CATSRDENPYEQYF. The CDR3 bases are TGTGCCACCAGCAGAGATGAAAACCCTTACGAGCAGTACTTC.

This sequence joins TRBV4-2 and TRBJ2-7; 11 bases agree with TRBD2. Germline loops: CDR1 LGHNA, CDR2 YNFKEQ. V dropped 0 bases and J dropped 6; count of bases not matched to a gene: 4. The CDR3 loop spans 15 amino acids. The CDR3 reads CASSQDGLAGFEQYF. CDR3 nucleotide sequence: TGTGCCAGCAGCCAAGACGGACTAGCGGGTTTCGAGCAGTACTTC.

The chain couples TRBV20-1 to TRBJ2-7; 7 nucleotides agree with TRBD1. Germline assignment: CDR1 DFQATT and CDR2 SNEGSKA (reference sequence). This CDR3 has 13 residues. Trimming cost V 3 bases and J 6 bases; bases outside gene matches: 8. The CDR3 reads CSARAETGPEQYF. CDR3 coding DNA: TGCAGTGCTAGGGCGGAGACAGGGCCCGAGCAGTACTTC.

The chain carries TRBV12-3 or TRBV12-4 and TRBJ1-6, with TRBD1 matching 9 bases. The ends lost 1 base at V and 7 bases at J; junction bases unmatched: 8. The CDR3 spans 17 residues. The CDR3, as DNA: TGTGCCAGCAGTTTAGGGGGACAGGGAAGATTCAATTCACCCCTCCACTTT. Its protein is CASSLGGQGRFNSPLHF.

The chain carries TRBV7-8 and TRBJ2-5; D possibly corresponds to TRBD1 (5 bases). In germline, CDR1 is SGHVS, CDR2 FQNEAQ. The CDR3 totals 15 residues. The ends were cut back, 3 bases at V and 1 base at J, with 12 bases in the middle. DNA of the CDR3: TGTGCCAGCAGCTTGAGAGCCAGGGTCCAAGAGACCCAGTACTTC. This gives the protein CASSLRARVQETQYF.

This clonotype is labeled as medium-sized. The chain links TRBV6-5 to TRBJ2-5; the match to TRBD1 covers 7 bases. This CDR3 spans 16 amino acids. Germline V gives CDR1 MNHEY, CDR2 SVGAGI. V lost 6 bases, J lost 0 bases, and 10 bases stayed unmatched. The CDR3 spells CASSPGTDIYQETQYF. CDR3 DNA: TGTGCCAGCAGCCCCGGGACAGACATCTACCAAGAGACCCAGTACTTC.

This clonotype was counted many times. The V gene is TRBV9, the J gene TRBJ2-5; tentatively, D is TRBD2 (5 bases). This CDR3 is 14 amino acids long. Germline values: CDR1 SGDLS, CDR2 YYNGEE. Trimming shortened V by 0 bases and J by 5 bases, and 11 bases separated the two germline ends. This CDR3 reads CASSVDLAGETQYF. CDR3 bases: TGTGCCAGCAGCGTAGATCTAGCAGGCGAGACCCAGTACTTC. Supplemented by reference TRBV9 and TRBJ2-5, the full variable domain reads DSGVTQTPKHLITATGQRVTLRCSPRSGDLSVYWYQQSLDQGLQFLIQYYNGEERAKGNILERFSAQQFPDLHSELNLSSLELGDSALYFCASSVDLAGETQYFGPGTRLLVL.

This chain joins TRBV29-1 and TRBJ2-2; TRBD2 might be the D (7 bases). From germline, CDR1 is SQVTM and CDR2 ANQGSEA. The CDR3 contains 15 residues. Trimming took 3 bases from V and 2 from J, leaving 13 bases between them. CDR3 sequence reads: CSVDGGGSNTGELFF. As DNA, the CDR3 is TGCAGCGTTGATGGGGGGGGCTCCAACACCGGGGAGCTGTTTTTT.

The chain employs TRBV9 and TRBJ2-7; maybe TRBD2 (5 bases). The CDR3 consists of 13 residues. V lost 0 bases, J lost 5 bases, and 9 bases lay in between. In germline, CDR1 is SGDLS, CDR2 YYNGEE. CDR3: CASSVVPGNEQYF. CDR3 nucleotide sequence: TGTGCCAGCAGCGTAGTTCCGGGGAACGAGCAGTACTTC.

This clonotype was recorded at least ten times. The chain is built from TRBV29-1 and TRBJ2-3, with a possible D match to TRBD2 (6 bases). Germline values: CDR1 SQVTM, CDR2 ANQGSEA. V gave up 5 bases and J gave up 1 base, with 13 bases separating them. This CDR3 comprises 14 residues. DNA for the CDR3: TGCAGCGTTCCAGACTCTAGCGGCACAGATACGCAGTATTTT. This encodes CSVPDSSGTDTQYF.

This clonotype was recorded a few times. The chain links TRBV29-1 to TRBJ2-3, with TRBD2 identical over 9 bases. CDR3 length equals 16 residues. The junction had 15 bases not matched to a gene; V was cut back by 6 bases and J by 5 bases. The germline V gene has CDR1 SQVTM and CDR2 ANQGSEA. The CDR3 region is CSVPTSAGGSGDTQYF. In DNA form, the CDR3 reads TGCAGCGTCCCAACTAGCGCGGGAGGGTCTGGAGATACGCAGTATTTT.

This clonotype was counted between two and nine times. The chain links TRBV7-2 to TRBJ1-2, with D tentatively TRBD1 (6 bases). Germline-derived CDR1 and CDR2 are SGHTA and FQGNSA. Between the trimmed V and J ends, which lost 4 bases and 4 bases, there was a span of 13 bases. The CDR3 covers 14 residues. CDR3 in DNA: TGTGCCAGCAGCTGGGACACGGAAACCTATGGCTACACCTTC. Translation gives CASSWDTETYGYTF.

This clonotype occurred once. The chain joins TRBV2 to TRBJ1-2; perhaps TRBD1 as D (6 bases). The germline gives CDR1 SNHLY, CDR2 FYNNEI. The CDR3 has 14 residues. With 5 bases removed from V and 6 bases from J, the gap between germline ends came to 16 bases. This chain's CDR3 is CASSTGFLPDGYTF. As DNA, the CDR3 is TGTGCCAGCAGTACAGGGTTCCTCCCGGATGGCTACACCTTC.